The source of this T cell receptor (beta chain) is a study of blood T cell repertoires in COVID-19. About the research overall: The origin of the acute and convalescent COVID-19 samples was the United States, Italy and Spain.

Germline V lookup: CDR1 SEHNR, CDR2 FQNEAQ (reference sequence). CDR3 length: 15 residues. With 6 bases clipped from V and 1 base from J, the junction kept 8 bases outside the gene matches. Recruits, aged roughly 18 to 95 years, lived in 20 to 30 US areas. Authors' analysis steps: The assay estimated nucleated cells by amplifying reference gene primers. Data came from immunoSEQ multiplex PCR; TCRdb stores just in-frame clones and leaves some out. D and trimming come from the DNA, and the V and J calls and clone size come from that table. Here the sample spans about 270,000 clones, around 89% being singletons.

This TCR came from a woman in her 30s with acute COVID-19. The rearrangement links TRBV7-9 to TRBJ1-2; 7 positions agree with TRBD1. The source material was PBMCs or T cells enriched from blood (not recorded which). CDR3 in amino acids: CASSHRQGINYGYTF. CDR3 sequence (DNA): TGTGCCAGCAGTCACAGACAGGGAATTAACTATGGCTACACCTTC.